This is a list of T cell receptor beta chains from one sample in a study of T cells after yellow fever vaccination. TCRdb re-called the 5' RACE reads with MiXCR, one entry per CDR3 protein. The table shows 50,000 to 60,000 distinct CDR3 sequences, with about 5.6% occurring only once. The material was PBMCs, either bulk or a sorted T-cell subset (CD4+, CD8+, memory, or dextramer-sorted; not recorded which), obtained on the day of the yellow fever booster vaccination. Receptors were obtained from a man aged 18 to 29 who received the YFV17D yellow fever vaccine. The CDR3 runs from the conserved cysteine through the conserved F or W. The order of the fields is clone size, V gene, J gene, D gene, CDR3 DNA, CDR3 protein. A D gene is named only where the DNA matches it firmly. Size values are once, few and many counts, or a class for expanded clones, and some rows have none.

-	TRBV5-1	TRBJ1-1	-	TGCGCCAGCAGCTTGGGCCCGGGTGGAGCTGAAGCTTTCTTT	CASSLGPGGAEAFF
many	TRBV24-1	TRBJ1-1	TRBD1	TGTGCCACCAGTGACAACGGACAGGTTGAAGCTTTCTTT	CATSDNGQVEAFF
many	TRBV4-2	TRBJ2-4	-	TGTGCCAGCAGCCAGCCAGGGGTAGGCAAAAACATTCAGTACTTC	CASSQPGVGKNIQYF
many	TRBV7-2	TRBJ2-2	TRBD2	TGTGCCAGCAGCCTCCAGCGGGGGCGCACCGGGGAGCTGTTTTTT	CASSLQRGRTGELFF
many	TRBV12-3/TRBV12-4	TRBJ1-1	-	TGTGCCAGCAGCCCTGGGGGTGCTTCGGCTTTCTTT	CASSPGGASAFF
-	TRBV7-3	TRBJ2-1	-	TGTGCCAGCAGCTCGTCGTCAGGGTGGACTGAGCAGTTCTTC	CASSSSSGWTEQFF
many	TRBV7-6	TRBJ2-1	-	TGTGCCAGCAGCTTAGTGGCGGAGACCTACAATGAGCAGTTCTTC	CASSLVAETYNEQFF
many	TRBV20-1	TRBJ2-3	TRBD1	TGCAGTGCTAGAGAAGACAGGGGCACAGATACGCAGTATTTT	CSAREDRGTDTQYF
many	TRBV29-1	TRBJ2-2	TRBD1	TGCAGCGTTGAAGATCCCGGACAGGGGGACACCGGGGAGCTGTTTTTT	CSVEDPGQGDTGELFF
-	TRBV6-5	TRBJ2-5	TRBD2	TGTGCCAGCAGCAACCCACTAGCGGGGGAAGAGACCCAGTACTTC	CASSNPLAGEETQYF
-	TRBV7-2	TRBJ1-1	-	TGTGCCAGCAGCTTAGTGATGGAGAATGAAGCTTTCTTT	CASSLVMENEAFF
many	TRBV11-2	TRBJ2-7	-	TGTGCCAGCAGCTCCCCGACAGGGAGGTACGAGCAGTACTTC	CASSSPTGRYEQYF
many	TRBV12-3/TRBV12-4	TRBJ1-2	TRBD1	TGTGCCAGCAGTTTAGCGGACAGGGGATCTGGCTACACCTTC	CASSLADRGSGYTF
many	TRBV5-1	TRBJ2-1	-	TGCGCCAGCAGCTTCGCGAGTTTAACCTCCTACAATGAGCAGTTCTTC	CASSFASLTSYNEQFF
few	TRBV29-1	TRBJ1-1	TRBD1	TGCAGCGTTGAGGACGTCCGGGACAGGGCCGTGAACACTGAAGCTTTCTTT	CSVEDVRDRAVNTEAFF
many	TRBV14	TRBJ1-1	-	TGTGCCAGCAGCCAATGGGGGAACACTGAAGCTTTCTTT	CASSQWGNTEAFF
few	TRBV7-6	TRBJ1-6	-	TGTGCCAGCAGCTTAGTTCAGGGCTATAATTCACCCCTCCACTTT	CASSLVQGYNSPLHF
few	TRBV7-3	TRBJ2-1	-	TGTGCCAGCACAACTACAGGGATAGGGGACAATGAGCAGTTCTTC	CASTTTGIGDNEQFF
many	TRBV7-6	TRBJ1-1	-	TGTGCCAGCAGCTTAGGTCCACAGGTGACTACTGAAGCTTTCTTT	CASSLGPQVTTEAFF
-	TRBV7-2	TRBJ1-6	-	TGTGCCAGCAGCTTCACCGGGGGGACCAATTCACCCCTCCACTTT	CASSFTGGTNSPLHF
few	TRBV25-1	TRBJ2-6	-	TGTGCCAGCAGTGAATATTGGGGACCCGGGGCCAACGTCCTGACTTTC	CASSEYWGPGANVLTF
-	TRBV19	TRBJ1-1	-	TGTGCCAGTAGTACCGGACTTGGAGCTTTCTTT	CASSTGLGAFF
many	TRBV4-1	TRBJ1-2	-	TGCGCCAGCAGCCAAGGGCCAGACTATGGCTACACCTTC	CASSQGPDYGYTF
many	TRBV20-1	TRBJ1-1	-	TGCAGTGCCGCGCCGGGGCCGGGGCAAATCTTT	CSAAPGPGQIF
many	TRBV5-1	TRBJ2-3	TRBD1	TGCGCCAGCGACCCCCGGGGGACAGGGGCCACAGATACGCAGTATTTT	CASDPRGTGATDTQYF
many	TRBV12-3/TRBV12-4	TRBJ1-1	-	TGTGCCAGCACCCTTTTGACAAGCACTGAAGCTTTCTTT	CASTLLTSTEAFF
few	TRBV19	TRBJ1-6	-	TGTGCCAGTAGTATGAAGGATTACGGGTTATGGGCCCTCCACTTT	CASSMKDYGLWALHF
many	TRBV9	TRBJ1-1	-	TGTGCCAGCAGCGTAGGCGGGATGAACACTGAAGCTTTCTTT	CASSVGGMNTEAFF
many	TRBV7-2	TRBJ2-7	TRBD1	TGTGCCAGCAGCTTTGGGACAGGGGCCTACGAGCAGTACTTC	CASSFGTGAYEQYF
-	TRBV28	TRBJ1-3	-	TGTGCCAGCAGCCCTCCCGCGGTCGGGACGGTAAACACCATATATTTT	CASSPPAVGTVNTIYF
many	TRBV7-9	TRBJ2-3	TRBD2	TGTGCCAGCAGCCCCCGAGACCCCCTAGCGGGGGGGATTCCGGGACTCGGGACAGATACGCAGTATTTT	CASSPRDPLAGGIPGLGTDTQYF
few	TRBV6-5	TRBJ1-2	-	TGTGCCAGCAGTTTTGGGGGCGACGGCTACACCTTC	CASSFGGDGYTF
few	TRBV6-5	TRBJ2-2	TRBD1	TGTGCCAGCAGTTACTCGCAGGGGGACACCGGGGAGCTGTTTTTT	CASSYSQGDTGELFF
many	TRBV7-2	TRBJ2-3	-	TGTGCCAGCAGCTTAGGCGTCGCCACAGATACGCAGTATTTT	CASSLGVATDTQYF
many	TRBV27	TRBJ2-1	-	TGTGCCAGCAGTCCCCTTGGCGGACCCCGCGAGCAGTTCTTC	CASSPLGGPREQFF
many	TRBV7-9	TRBJ2-4	-	TGTGCCAGCAGCTTGGATTATAAAAACATTCAGTACTTC	CASSLDYKNIQYF
once	TRBV7-9	TRBJ2-4	TRBD1	TGTGCCAGCAGCTTAAAAGGGACAGAAAACATTCAGTACTTC	CASSLKGTENIQYF
many	TRBV7-8	TRBJ2-3	-	TGTGCCAGCAGCTTAGCATGGGGCGCCGGAGTGGTAGATAGCGCAGATACGCAGTATTTT	CASSLAWGAGVVDSADTQYF
many	TRBV5-1	TRBJ2-1	TRBD2	TGCGCCAGCAGCTCCCCGCTTGGGCCGCGGGAGGATGAGCAGTTCTTC	CASSSPLGPREDEQFF
few	TRBV5-1	TRBJ1-1	TRBD1	TGCGCCAGCAGCCTTGACAGGGACACTGAAGCTTTCTTT	CASSLDRDTEAFF
many	TRBV20-1	TRBJ2-5	-	TGCAGTGCTAGAGAAGCTGGTAGCGGCTTCCATGTGACCCAGTACTTC	CSAREAGSGFHVTQYF
-	TRBV6-5	TRBJ2-1	-	TGTGCCAGCAGTTACGGGATCTACAATGAGCAGTTCTTC	CASSYGIYNEQFF
many	TRBV7-9	TRBJ2-7	TRBD1	TGTGCCAGCAGCCTATGGGTCGGGACAGGGTTGTACGAGCAGTACTTC	CASSLWVGTGLYEQYF